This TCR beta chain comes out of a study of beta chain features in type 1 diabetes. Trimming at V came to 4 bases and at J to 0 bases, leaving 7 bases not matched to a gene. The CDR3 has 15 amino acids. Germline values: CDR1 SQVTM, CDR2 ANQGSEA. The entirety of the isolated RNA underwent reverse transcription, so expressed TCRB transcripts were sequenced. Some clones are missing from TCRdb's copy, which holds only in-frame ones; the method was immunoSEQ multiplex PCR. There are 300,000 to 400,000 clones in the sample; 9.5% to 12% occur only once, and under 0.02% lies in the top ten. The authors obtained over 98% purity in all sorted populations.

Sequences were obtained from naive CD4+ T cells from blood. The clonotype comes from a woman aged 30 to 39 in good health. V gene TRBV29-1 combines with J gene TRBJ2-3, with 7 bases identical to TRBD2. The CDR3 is CSVGDYRTSTDTQYF. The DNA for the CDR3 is TGCAGCGTTGGGGACTATAGAACTAGCACAGATACGCAGTATTTT.